The rows below give T cell receptor beta chains drawn from one sample of a study of neurological immune-mediated disorders. TCRdb re-called the 5' RACE reads with MiXCR, one entry per CDR3 protein. The sample records some 68,000 distinct CDR3 sequences, roughly an eighth being singletons. Sequencing was performed on PBMCs. The source of these receptors is a female donor with HTLV-1-associated myelopathy (HAM/TSP). The CDR3 runs from the conserved cysteine through the conserved F or W. The D gene is left open where the match is weak. Rows may omit the clone size; those that give it use once, few, many or a size class.

v_gene	j_gene	d_gene	abundance	len	CDR3nt	CDR3aa
TRBV5-1	TRBJ2-5	TRBD1	many	14	TGCGCCAGCAGCGTGGGACAGGGCTCAGAGACCCAGTACTTC	CASSVGQGSETQYF
TRBV7-8	TRBJ2-7	TRBD1	.	17	TGTGCCAGCAGCTTAGGGACAGGGGGAGCCCTATCCTACGAGCAGTACTTC	CASSLGTGGALSYEQYF
TRBV29-1	TRBJ1-1	TRBD1	.	14	TGCAGCGTTCCTGGGGGACAGGGGCACACTGAAGGTTTCTTT	CSVPGGQGHTEGFF
TRBV12-3/TRBV12-4	TRBJ1-1	.	many	11	TGTGCCAGCAGTTCGAACACTGAAGCTTTCTTT	CASSSNTEAFF
TRBV15	TRBJ1-2	.	many	14	TGTGCCACCAGCAGGGAAAGGACTGGCTATGGCTACACCTTC	CATSRERTGYGYTF
TRBV25-1	TRBJ2-5	.	.	15	TGTGCCAGCAGTGCCCCTCAGAGAGTGGGGGAGACCCAGTACTTC	CASSAPQRVGETQYF
TRBV6-5	TRBJ2-7	.	many	17	TGTGCCAGCAGTCGGGCGGTCGGTGGCGGCAGCTCCTACGAGCAGTACTTC	CASSRAVGGGSSYEQYF
TRBV24-1	TRBJ2-3	.	many	13	TGTGCCACCAGGGACTCAAGCACAGATACGCAGTATTTT	CATRDSSTDTQYF
TRBV9	TRBJ2-1	TRBD2	many	16	TGTGCCAGCAGCTCAAGACCGGGACTAGCGGGAAATGAGCAGTTCTTC	CASSSRPGLAGNEQFF
TRBV3-1	TRBJ1-5	TRBD1	many	16	TGTGCCAGCAGCCTTTCGACCGGGACAGGGACCCAGCCCCAGCATTTT	CASSLSTGTGTQPQHF
TRBV29-1	TRBJ1-1	TRBD1	many	15	TGCAGCATTACCAGGGGGGACGGTTTGAACACTGAAGCTTTCTTT	CSITRGDGLNTEAFF
TRBV5-1	TRBJ1-6	.	many	18	TGCGCCAGCAGCTTGGCCGGGACTTCGAGCTCCTATAATTCACCCCTCCACTTT	CASSLAGTSSSYNSPLHF
TRBV20-1	TRBJ2-3	TRBD2	many	15	TGCAGTGCCCCAAGCGGGGGGGCCGTCACAGATACGCAGTATTTT	CSAPSGGAVTDTQYF
TRBV7-2	TRBJ2-5	TRBD2	few	17	TGTGCCAGCAGCTTAATAAGACTAGCTGCTCAGGCAGAGACCCAGTACTTC	CASSLIRLAAQAETQYF
TRBV5-4	TRBJ2-6	.	.	15	TGTGCCAGCAGCTCGAGCAGATCTGGGGCCAACGTCCTGACTTTC	CASSSSRSGANVLTF
TRBV12-5	TRBJ1-5	.	few	15	TGTGCTAGTGGTTTAGTGGGGGCCGGGGCCCAGCCCCAGCATTTT	CASGLVGAGAQPQHF
TRBV5-6	TRBJ2-4	.	many	16	TGTGCCAGCAGCCCGAGACTCAGGGAGACCAAAAACATTCAGTACTTC	CASSPRLRETKNIQYF
TRBV12-3/TRBV12-4	TRBJ2-5	.	many	14	TGTGCCAGCAGCCGACGGGGGAAGGGGGAGACCCAGTACTTC	CASSRRGKGETQYF
TRBV4-2	TRBJ2-3	.	many	13	TGTGCCAGCAGCCAAGAAGTACTATCCGGCTTTGCTTTT	CASSQEVLSGFAF
TRBV7-2	TRBJ2-3	.	few	17	TGTGCCAGCAGGGCGACGGTTATTGGGGGTGAGACAGATACGCAGTATTTT	CASRATVIGGETDTQYF
TRBV4-1	TRBJ1-4	.	many	15	TGCGCCAGCAGCCAATTGACGACAACTAATGAAAAACTGTTTTTT	CASSQLTTTNEKLFF
TRBV2	TRBJ2-7	.	once	16	TGTGTCAGCAGTGAATTTCCAGCTACATCGGTCGGCGAGCAGTACTTC	CVSSEFPATSVGEQYF
TRBV4-1	TRBJ2-7	.	.	15	TGCGCCAGCAGCCCGGACCCCCCCGACCCCTACGAGCAGTACTTC	CASSPDPPDPYEQYF
TRBV29-1	TRBJ2-1	.	many	12	TGCAGCGTTGTAGGGGAGGAGGATGAGCAGTTCTTC	CSVVGEEDEQFF
TRBV24-1	TRBJ1-2	TRBD1	many	15	TGTGCCACCAGTGATCGGACAGGAACTAACTATGGCTACACCTTC	CATSDRTGTNYGYTF
TRBV9	TRBJ2-3	.	many	12	TGTGCCAGCAGCTTGCTGACAGATACGCAGTATTTT	CASSLLTDTQYF
TRBV7-2	TRBJ1-2	.	many	15	TGTGCCAGCAGCTTAGCACCAGGGGCGTACTATGGCTACACCTTC	CASSLAPGAYYGYTF
TRBV5-1	TRBJ2-1	TRBD2	many	14	TGCGCCAGCACTCGCGGGGGCTCCTACAATGAGCAGTTCTTC	CASTRGGSYNEQFF
TRBV5-1	TRBJ2-7	TRBD2	few	13	TGCGCCAGCGGGAGGGACTATTCCTACGAGCAGTACTTC	CASGRDYSYEQYF
TRBV20-1	TRBJ1-5	.	many	15	TGCAGTGCGGGAGTGGCGGGGGGTGGCAATCAGCCCCAGCATTTT	CSAGVAGGGNQPQHF
TRBV20-1	TRBJ2-3	TRBD2	many	15	TGCAGTGCTAGTGGAGCGGGGGGGACAACAGATACGCAGTATTTT	CSASGAGGTTDTQYF
TRBV29-1	TRBJ2-3	.	many	13	TGCAGCGTCGGGACTCCCAGCACAGATACGCAGTATTTT	CSVGTPSTDTQYF
TRBV20-1	TRBJ2-5	.	many	14	TGCAGTGCTAGAGATCAGGGTTACCAAGAGACCCAGTACTTC	CSARDQGYQETQYF
TRBV20-1	TRBJ2-7	.	.	12	TGTAGTGCTATAAGGCCCCCCTACGAGCAGTACTTC	CSAIRPPYEQYF
TRBV20-1	TRBJ2-2	.	many	14	TGCAGTGCTAGGACAGAGGCGGCCGCCGGGGAGCTGTTTTTT	CSARTEAAAGELFF
TRBV7-6	TRBJ2-3	TRBD2	.	17	TGTGCCAGCAGGGCCGGCGCTAGCGGGGGGAATATAGATACGCAGTATTTT	CASRAGASGGNIDTQYF
TRBV7-2	TRBJ2-7	.	many	15	TGTGCCAGCAGGCCTGGGCTTACGTTCTCCTACGAGCAGTACTTC	CASRPGLTFSYEQYF
TRBV7-9	TRBJ2-7	TRBD1	many	14	TGTGCCAGCAGCTCCGGGACAGGGTTCCACGAGCAGTACTTC	CASSSGTGFHEQYF
TRBV5-1	TRBJ2-7	.	.	16	TGCGCCAGCAGCTTGGATGCAGGGGTTTACTCCTACGAGCAGTACTTC	CASSLDAGVYSYEQYF
TRBV5-1	TRBJ2-1	TRBD2	many	15	TGCGCCAGCAGCTTAGGCCGGGGGGATAGCAATGAGCAGTTCTTC	CASSLGRGDSNEQFF
TRBV10-3	TRBJ2-7	TRBD2	.	15	TGTGCCATCAGTCCTAGCGGGGCCTCCCCTTACGAGCAGTACTTC	CAISPSGASPYEQYF
TRBV4-3	TRBJ1-1	.	many	15	TGCGCCAGCAGCCAAGATCTGGAAGTGCGCACTGAAGCTTTCTTT	CASSQDLEVRTEAFF
TRBV10-3	TRBJ2-7	TRBD1	many	15	TGTGCCATCAGTGAGTCTGGGGGACAGAGTTACGAGCAGTACTTC	CAISESGGQSYEQYF
TRBV5-1	TRBJ1-2	TRBD1	many	14	TGCGCCAGCCGACCCGGAACAGGGGAGATTGGCTACACCTTC	CASRPGTGEIGYTF
TRBV7-9	TRBJ2-3	TRBD2	many	14	TGTGCCAGCAGCCAGACTAGCAGCACAGATACGCAGTATTTT	CASSQTSSTDTQYF
TRBV12-3/TRBV12-4	TRBJ2-2	TRBD1	many	14	TGTGCCAGCATCGATCACAGGGGCCCCGGGGAGCTGTTTTTT	CASIDHRGPGELFF
TRBV5-1	TRBJ2-2	.	many	15	TGCGCCAGCAGCTTGTCTGAGGGGGACCACGGGGAGCTGTTTTTT	CASSLSEGDHGELFF
TRBV2	TRBJ2-4	.	many	15	TGTGCCAGCAGTGTGGGCGGGGCGACCAAAAACATTCAGTACTTC	CASSVGGATKNIQYF
TRBV7-2	TRBJ1-5	.	few	14	TGTGCCAGCAGCTTAGAGAGGGGGTTCAAGCCCCAGCATTTT	CASSLERGFKPQHF
TRBV5-1	TRBJ2-1	TRBD1	many	15	TGCGCCAGCAGCTTGGAGGGACAGGGGGGAAATGAGCAGTTCTTC	CASSLEGQGGNEQFF